Below are 14 T cell receptor beta chains sequenced from a single sample in a study of response to subunit inactivated influenza vaccine. TCRdb ran MiXCR on the RT-PCR reads and lists one entry per CDR3 protein. In the table there are about 240,000 distinct CDR3 sequences, 9.5% to 15% of which are singletons. This sample comprised non-naive T cells sorted from PBMCs, obtained approximately 15 days before vaccination. The source of these receptors is a man in his fifties who received an inactivated influenza vaccine.

This clonotype was recorded many times. The chain uses TRBV12-3 or TRBV12-4 and TRBJ1-1; possible D gene TRBD1, 5 bases. This CDR3 is 14 amino acids long. Trimming cost V 6 bases and J 0 bases, with 11 bases left between them. The chain's CDR3 is CASRVTGMNTEAFF. CDR3 DNA: TGTGCCAGCAGAGTAACAGGCATGAACACTGAAGCTTTCTTT.

This clonotype was seen only a few times. The chain joins TRBV13 to TRBJ2-7; D is unresolved. Germline V gene data show CDR1 as PRHDT and CDR2 as FYEKMQ (reference sequence). The CDR3 has 15 amino acids. The V end was cut by 5 bases, the J end by 6 bases, with 20 bases between. CDR3 protein: CASSASSGYPREQYF. The CDR3 region has the DNA TGTGCCAGCAGCGCCTCCTCGGGCTACCCCCGCGAGCAGTACTTC. The full variable domain, its missing parts supplied by reference TRBV13 and TRBJ2-7, is AAGVIQSPRHLIKEKRETATLKCYPIPRHDTVYWYQQGPGQDPQFLISFYEKMQSDKGSIPDRFSAQQFSDYHSELNMSSLELGDSALYFCASSASSGYPREQYFGPGTRLTVT.

Many counts were recorded for this clonotype. The CDR3 DNA reads as TGTGCCAGCAGCCTCTACCGACAGGCCGAAACCGGGGAGCTGTTTTTT. Translating gives CASSLYRQAETGELFF. The gene calls are TRBV4-2 and TRBJ2-2; tentatively, D is TRBD1 (6 bases). The CDR3 has 16 amino acids. Germline values: CDR1 LGHNA, CDR2 YNFKEQ. Trimming removed 4 bases from V and 5 bases from J, with 17 bases in between.

Worth noting for this clonotype: A much larger clone lies one base from this, so it may be a read error. CDR3 region: CASSYTRGAGSEAFF. The CDR3 DNA follows: TGTGCCAGCAGCTATACAAGGGGCGCCGGGTCTGAAGCTTTCTTT. The chain uses TRBV7-2 and TRBJ1-1; TRBD1 might be the D (5 bases). The V gene's germline CDR1 is SGHTA and CDR2 FQGNSA. Trimming removed 4 bases from V and 6 bases from J, with 18 bases in between. CDR3 length: 15 amino acids.

This clonotype showed up just a few times. CDR3 protein: CASSLFGYSTEAFF. The DNA of the CDR3 is TGTGCCAGCAGCTTATTCGGCTATAGCACTGAAGCTTTCTTT. The chain is built from TRBV11-2 and TRBJ1-1; no clear D. The CDR3 is 14 residues long. CDR1 is SGHAT and CDR2 is FQNNGV in the germline V gene. V gave up 2 bases and J gave up 4 bases, with 11 bases separating them.

This clonotype came up many times. The CDR3: CSAEDIYTSTDTQYF. CDR3 DNA sequence: TGCAGTGCGGAGGACATTTATACTAGCACAGATACGCAGTATTTT. The V call is TRBV20-1, the J call TRBJ2-3; D might be TRBD1 or TRBD2, each matching 5 bases. The V end was cut by 6 bases, the J end by 0 bases, with 16 bases between. From germline, CDR1 is DFQATT and CDR2 SNEGSKA (reference sequence). The CDR3 contains 15 residues.

The J gene is TRBJ2-1, the V gene TRBV11-2; the match to TRBD2 covers 13 bases. Germline V gene data show CDR1 as SGHAT and CDR2 as FQNNGV. V lost 5 bases, J lost 14 bases, and 12 bases stayed unmatched. This CDR3 is 15 amino acids long. CDR3 nucleotide sequence: TGTGCCAGCAGCCCGGGACTAGCGGGAAGCCCCCTAGAGTTCTTC. Translated, it gives CASSPGLAGSPLEFF.

This chain links TRBV12-3 or TRBV12-4 with TRBJ1-1, with TRBD1 as a possible D gene (5 bases). V lost 2 bases and J 5 bases, leaving 12 bases between the germline ends. There are 14 residues in the CDR3. The CDR3 spells CASSLRVQGTEAFF. In DNA, the CDR3 is TGTGCCAGCAGTTTACGAGTTCAGGGAACTGAAGCTTTCTTT.

This clonotype appeared once. The chain uses TRBV7-2 and TRBJ1-6, with D unclear. The CDR3 length is 14 residues. Looked up from germline, CDR1 is SGHTA and CDR2 is FQGNSA. Trimming shortened V by 3 bases and J by 8 bases, and 11 bases separated the two germline ends. CDR3 nucleotides: TGTGCCAGCAGCTTTACGGTGGAGGATTCACCCCTCCACTTT. Translation gives CASSFTVEDSPLHF. Complete variable domain (other parts from reference TRBV7-2 and TRBJ1-6): GAGVSQSPSNKVTEKGKDVELRCDPISGHTALYWYRQSLGQGLEFLIYFQGNSAPDKSGLPSDRFSAERTGGSVSTLTIQRTQQEDSAVYLCASSFTVEDSPLHFGNGTRLTVT.

The chain links TRBV5-4 to TRBJ2-1; 8 positions agree with TRBD1. The CDR3 is 15 amino acids. In germline, CDR1 is SGHNT, CDR2 YYREEE (reference sequence). V lost 6 bases and J lost 9; bases outside the gene matches: 14. The CDR3: CASIPSPDRESEQFF. Here the CDR3 DNA reads TGTGCCAGCATCCCGAGTCCGGACAGGGAATCTGAGCAGTTCTTC.

This clonotype was found a few times. The chain has TRBV10-3 and TRBJ2-3, with D tentatively TRBD2 (6 bases). With 2 bases removed from V and 1 base from J, the gap between germline ends came to 7 bases. The CDR3 has 14 residues. Germline CDR1 is ENHRY and CDR2 is SYGVKD. This CDR3 reads CAISEGTRTDTQYF. Written as DNA, the CDR3 is TGTGCCATCAGTGAGGGGACTCGCACAGATACGCAGTATTTT.

J is TRBJ2-2 and V is TRBV7-2; TRBD2 matches at 10 bases. The CDR3 is made up of 14 amino acids. Losses at the gene ends were 5 bases for V and 8 bases for J; bases not matched to a gene: 5. From germline, CDR1 is SGHTA and CDR2 FQGNSA. For the CDR3, the DNA is TGTGCCAGCAGCCGACTAGCGGGTCCGGGGGAGCTGTTTTTT. It yields the protein CASSRLAGPGELFF.

This clonotype was found many times. The V and J genes are TRBV27 and TRBJ2-7; tentatively, D is TRBD1 (5 bases). CDR3 length: 14 residues. V was pared by 8 bases and J by 2 bases, with 16 bases between. From germline, CDR1 is MNHEY and CDR2 SMNVEV (reference sequence). This CDR3 reads CASSSWGLTYEQYF. The DNA for the CDR3 is TGTGCCAGCTCCTCCTGGGGCCTTACCTACGAGCAGTACTTC.

This chain uses TRBV20-1 with TRBJ2-5, with a tentative D call TRBD1 (5 bases). Trimming removed 0 bases from V and 7 bases from J, with 12 bases in between. Germline CDR1 DFQATT, CDR2 SNEGSKA (reference sequence). The CDR3 is made up of 13 amino acids. The DNA for the CDR3 is TGCAGTGCTAGAGATCCAGGGCTGGCGACCCAGTACTTC. Protein sequence: CSARDPGLATQYF.